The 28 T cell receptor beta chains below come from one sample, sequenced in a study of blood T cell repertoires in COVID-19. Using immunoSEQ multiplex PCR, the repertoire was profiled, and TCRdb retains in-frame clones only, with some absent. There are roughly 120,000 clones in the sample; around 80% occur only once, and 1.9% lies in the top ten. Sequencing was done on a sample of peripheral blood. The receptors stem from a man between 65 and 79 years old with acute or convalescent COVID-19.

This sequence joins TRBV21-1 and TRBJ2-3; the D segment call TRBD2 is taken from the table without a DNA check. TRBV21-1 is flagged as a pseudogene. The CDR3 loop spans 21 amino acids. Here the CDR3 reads CASIYRGDSSGGDCSTDTQYF. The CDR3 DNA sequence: TGTGCCAGCATCTATCGTGGGGACTCTAGCGGGGGGGATTGTAGCACAGATACGCAGTATTTT.

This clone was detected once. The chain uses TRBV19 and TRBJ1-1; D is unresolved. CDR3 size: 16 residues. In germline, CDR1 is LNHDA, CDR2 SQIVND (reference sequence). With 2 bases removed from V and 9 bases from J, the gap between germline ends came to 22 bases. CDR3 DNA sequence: TGTGCCAGTAGTATACTCTGGACCGGAAAACGGACTAAAGCTTTCTTT. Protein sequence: CASSILWTGKRTKAFF.

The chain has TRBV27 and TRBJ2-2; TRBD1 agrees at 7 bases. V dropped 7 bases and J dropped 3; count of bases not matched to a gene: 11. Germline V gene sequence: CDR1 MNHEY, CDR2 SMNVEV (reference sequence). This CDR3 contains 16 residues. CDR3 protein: CASTSLTGLHTGELFF. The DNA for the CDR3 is TGTGCCAGCACCTCTTTGACAGGGTTGCACACCGGGGAGCTGTTTTTT.

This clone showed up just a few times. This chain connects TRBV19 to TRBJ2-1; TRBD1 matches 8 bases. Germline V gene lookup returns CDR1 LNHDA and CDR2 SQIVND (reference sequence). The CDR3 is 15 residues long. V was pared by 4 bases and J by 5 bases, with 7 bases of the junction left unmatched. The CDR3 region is CASSTRQGRNNEQFF. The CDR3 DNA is TGTGCCAGTAGTACCCGACAGGGGAGGAACAATGAGCAGTTCTTC.

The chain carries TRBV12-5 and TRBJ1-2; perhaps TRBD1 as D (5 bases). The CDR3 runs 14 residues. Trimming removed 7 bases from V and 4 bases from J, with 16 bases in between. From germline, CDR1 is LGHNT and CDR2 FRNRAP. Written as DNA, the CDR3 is TGTGCTAGTGCTCGGGGGGGACTGTCCTATGGCTACACCTTC. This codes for CASARGGLSYGYTF.

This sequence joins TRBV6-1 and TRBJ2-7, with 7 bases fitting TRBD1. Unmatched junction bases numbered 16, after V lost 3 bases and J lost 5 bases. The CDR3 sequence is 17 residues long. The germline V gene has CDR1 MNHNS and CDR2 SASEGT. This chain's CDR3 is CASSDFGWGQRGDEQYF. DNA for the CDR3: TGTGCCAGCAGTGATTTCGGGTGGGGACAGAGAGGGGACGAGCAGTACTTC.

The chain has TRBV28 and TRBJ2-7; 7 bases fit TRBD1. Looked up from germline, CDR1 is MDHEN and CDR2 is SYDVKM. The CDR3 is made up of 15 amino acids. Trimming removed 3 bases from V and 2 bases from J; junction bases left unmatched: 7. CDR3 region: CASSFGSGGTYEQYF. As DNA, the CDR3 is TGTGCCAGCAGTTTCGGGTCAGGGGGTACCTACGAGCAGTACTTC.

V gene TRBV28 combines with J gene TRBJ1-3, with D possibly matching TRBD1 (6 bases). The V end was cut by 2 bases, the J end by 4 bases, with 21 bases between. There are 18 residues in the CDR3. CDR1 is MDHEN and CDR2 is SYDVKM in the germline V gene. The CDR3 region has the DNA TGTGCCAGCAGTTTAGGCCCAATACGGACAGTCACCGGAAACACCATATATTTT. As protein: CASSLGPIRTVTGNTIYF.

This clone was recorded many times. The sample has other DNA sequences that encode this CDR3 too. The CDR3 reads CAISDGGRAGELFF. The CDR3 DNA reads TGTGCCATCAGTGACGGGGGGAGGGCCGGGGAGCTGTTTTTT. The J gene is TRBJ2-2, the V gene TRBV10-3; 7 bases agree with TRBD2. V lost 3 bases and J lost 6; bases outside the gene matches: 4. Germline V gene sequence: CDR1 ENHRY, CDR2 SYGVKD. This CDR3 is built from 14 residues.

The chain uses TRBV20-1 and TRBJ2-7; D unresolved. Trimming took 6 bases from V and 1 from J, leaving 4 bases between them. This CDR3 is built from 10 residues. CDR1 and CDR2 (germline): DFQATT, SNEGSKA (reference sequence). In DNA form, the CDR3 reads TGCAGTGCACTTTCCTACGAGCAGTACTTC. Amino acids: CSALSYEQYF.

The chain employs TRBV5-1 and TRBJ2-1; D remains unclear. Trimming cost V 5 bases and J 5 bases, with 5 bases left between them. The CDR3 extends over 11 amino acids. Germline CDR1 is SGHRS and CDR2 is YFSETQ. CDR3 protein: CASSSDNEQFF. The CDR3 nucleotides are TGCGCCAGCAGTTCGGACAATGAGCAGTTCTTC. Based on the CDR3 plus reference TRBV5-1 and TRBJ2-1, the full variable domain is KAGVTQTPRYLIKTRGQQVTLSCSPISGHRSVSWYQQTPGQGLQFLFEYFSETQRNKGNFPGRFSGRQFSNSRSEMNVSTLELGDSALYLCASSSDNEQFFGPGTRLTVL.

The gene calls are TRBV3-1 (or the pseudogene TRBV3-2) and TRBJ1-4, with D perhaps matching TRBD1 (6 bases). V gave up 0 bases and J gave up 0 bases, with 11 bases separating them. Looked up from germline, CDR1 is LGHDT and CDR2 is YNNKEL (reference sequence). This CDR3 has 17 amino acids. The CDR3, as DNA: TGTGCCAGCAGCCAAGATCGAGACAGGCCAACTAATGAAAAACTGTTTTTT. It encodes CASSQDRDRPTNEKLFF.

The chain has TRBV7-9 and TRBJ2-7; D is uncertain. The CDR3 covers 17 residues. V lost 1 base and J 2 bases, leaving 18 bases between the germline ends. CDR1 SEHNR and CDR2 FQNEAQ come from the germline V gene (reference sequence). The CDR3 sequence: CASSLGRVTPDPYEQYF. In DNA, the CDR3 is TGTGCCAGCAGCTTAGGACGGGTTACGCCTGACCCCTACGAGCAGTACTTC.

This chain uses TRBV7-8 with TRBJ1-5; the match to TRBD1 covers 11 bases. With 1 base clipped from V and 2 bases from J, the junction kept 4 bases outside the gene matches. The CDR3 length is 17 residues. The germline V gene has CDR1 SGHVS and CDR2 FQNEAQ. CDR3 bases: TGTGCCAGCAGCTTAGGGACAGGGGGCCCGGGCAATCAGCCCCAGCATTTT. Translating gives CASSLGTGGPGNQPQHF.

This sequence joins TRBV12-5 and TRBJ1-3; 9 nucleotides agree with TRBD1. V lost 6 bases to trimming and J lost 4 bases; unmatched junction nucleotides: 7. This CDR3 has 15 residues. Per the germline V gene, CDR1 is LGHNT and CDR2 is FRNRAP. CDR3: CASGTGQGKGNTIYF. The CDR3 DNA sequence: TGTGCTAGTGGGACCGGACAGGGGAAAGGAAACACCATATATTTT.

The CDR3 region has the DNA TGTGCCAGCAGTTTGACGGGACAGACTTGGGTTGGCTACACCTTC. Protein sequence: CASSLTGQTWVGYTF. The chain combines TRBV28 with TRBJ1-2; 7 positions match TRBD1. The junction had 11 bases not matched to a gene; V was cut back by 3 bases and J by 7 bases. The CDR3 contains 15 residues. The germline CDR1 and CDR2 sequences are MDHEN and SYDVKM.

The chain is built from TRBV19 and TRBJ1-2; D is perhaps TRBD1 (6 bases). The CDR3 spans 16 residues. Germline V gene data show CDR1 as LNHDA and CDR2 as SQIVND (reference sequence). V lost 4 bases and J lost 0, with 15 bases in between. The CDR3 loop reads CASSNYLTGSNYGYTF. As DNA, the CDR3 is TGTGCCAGTAGTAACTATCTGACAGGATCTAACTATGGCTACACCTTC.

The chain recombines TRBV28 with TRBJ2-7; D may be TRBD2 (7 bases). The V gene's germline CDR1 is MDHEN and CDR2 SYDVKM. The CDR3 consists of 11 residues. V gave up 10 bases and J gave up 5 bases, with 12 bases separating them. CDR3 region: CATRGRDEQYF. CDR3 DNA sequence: TGTGCCACGAGGGGGAGGGACGAGCAGTACTTC.

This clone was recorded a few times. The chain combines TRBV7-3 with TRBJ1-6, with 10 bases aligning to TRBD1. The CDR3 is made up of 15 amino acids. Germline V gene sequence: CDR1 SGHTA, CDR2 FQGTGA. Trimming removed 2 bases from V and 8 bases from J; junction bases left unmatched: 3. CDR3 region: CASSLYGTGDSPLHF. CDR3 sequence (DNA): TGTGCCAGCAGCTTATATGGGACAGGGGATTCACCCCTCCACTTT.

The chain's CDR3 is CASSAGTSGGLAGELFF. CDR3 in DNA: TGTGCCAGCAGCGCCGGGACTAGCGGGGGTCTTGCCGGGGAGCTGTTTTTT. V and J are TRBV5-4 and TRBJ2-2; 14 bases fit TRBD2. The germline V gene encodes CDR1 SGHNT and CDR2 YYREEE (reference sequence). The CDR3 is made up of 17 amino acids. V lost 4 bases, J lost 6 bases, and 8 bases stayed unmatched. Full variable domain (rest looked up from reference TRBV5-4 and TRBJ2-2): ETGVTQSPTHLIKTRGQQVTLRCSSQSGHNTVSWYQQALGQGPQFIFQYYREEENGRGNFPPRFSGLQFPNYSSELNVNALELDDSALYLCASSAGTSGGLAGELFFGEGSRLTVL.

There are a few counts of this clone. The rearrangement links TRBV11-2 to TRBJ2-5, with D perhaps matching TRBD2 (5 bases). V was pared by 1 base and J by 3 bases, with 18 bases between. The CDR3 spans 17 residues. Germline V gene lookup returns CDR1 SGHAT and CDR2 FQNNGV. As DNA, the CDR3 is TGTGCCAGCAGCTTAGGGTACGGCAGCAAGAGGGAAGAGACCCAGTACTTC. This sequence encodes CASSLGYGSKREETQYF.

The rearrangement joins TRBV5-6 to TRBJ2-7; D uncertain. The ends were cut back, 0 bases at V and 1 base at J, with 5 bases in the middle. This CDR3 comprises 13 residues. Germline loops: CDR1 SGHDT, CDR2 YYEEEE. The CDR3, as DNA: TGTGCCAGCAGCTTGGCCCGGTCCTACGAGCAGTACTTC. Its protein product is CASSLARSYEQYF.

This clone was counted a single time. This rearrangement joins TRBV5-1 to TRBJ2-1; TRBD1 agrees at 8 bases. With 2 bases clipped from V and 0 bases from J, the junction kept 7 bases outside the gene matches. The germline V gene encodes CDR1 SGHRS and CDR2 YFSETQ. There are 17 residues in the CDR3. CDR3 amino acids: CASSLTGGLSSYNEQFF. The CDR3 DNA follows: TGCGCCAGCAGCTTAACAGGGGGTCTAAGCTCCTACAATGAGCAGTTCTTC.

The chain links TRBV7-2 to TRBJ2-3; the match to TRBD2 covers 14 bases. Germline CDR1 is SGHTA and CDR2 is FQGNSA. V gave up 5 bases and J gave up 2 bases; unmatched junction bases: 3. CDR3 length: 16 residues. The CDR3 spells CASSGLAGGTTDTQYF. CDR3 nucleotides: TGTGCCAGCAGCGGACTAGCGGGGGGTACCACAGATACGCAGTATTTT.

CDR3 sequence (DNA): TGTGCCAGCAGTGAGGAGGACAGGCAGAATTATGAGCAGTACTTC. Its protein product is CASSEEDRQNYEQYF. The rearrangement links TRBV6-1 to TRBJ2-7; 7 positions match TRBD1. CDR3 length: 15 residues. Germline lookup yields CDR1 MNHNS and CDR2 SASEGT. J gave up 7 bases and V 3 bases, and 12 bases lay outside the gene matches.

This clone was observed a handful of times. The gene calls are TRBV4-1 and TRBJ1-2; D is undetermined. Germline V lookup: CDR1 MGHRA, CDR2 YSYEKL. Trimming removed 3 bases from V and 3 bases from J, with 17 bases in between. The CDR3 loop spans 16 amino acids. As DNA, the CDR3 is TGCGCCAGCAGCCATGAGATACGACGACGGGACTATGGCTACACCTTC. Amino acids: CASSHEIRRRDYGYTF.

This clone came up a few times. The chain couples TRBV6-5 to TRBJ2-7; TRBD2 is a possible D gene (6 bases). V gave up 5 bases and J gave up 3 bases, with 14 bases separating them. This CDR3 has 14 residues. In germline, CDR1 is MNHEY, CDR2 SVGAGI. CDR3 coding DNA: TGTGCCAGCAGTCCCGGGACTCACGTCTACGAGCAGTACTTC. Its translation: CASSPGTHVYEQYF.

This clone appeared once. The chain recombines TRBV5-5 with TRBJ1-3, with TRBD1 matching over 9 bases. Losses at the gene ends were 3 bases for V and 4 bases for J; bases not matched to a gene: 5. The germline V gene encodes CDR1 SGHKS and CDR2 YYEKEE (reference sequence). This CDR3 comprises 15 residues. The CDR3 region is CASSSQGAAGNTIYF. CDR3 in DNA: TGTGCCAGCAGCTCACAGGGGGCAGCGGGAAACACCATATATTTT.